This T cell receptor (beta chain) was sequenced in a study of shared clonotypes between healthy human individuals. CDR1 is SEHNR, CDR2 FQNEAQ, per germline (reference sequence). This CDR3 is 13 amino acids long. Trimming took 2 bases from V and 10 from J, leaving 12 bases between them. Here immunoSEQ multiplex PCR was the method, and the copy in TCRdb shows in-frame clones only, minus some. The sample consists of roughly 2,000,000 clones, approximately 92% of them appearing once. Cells designated naive CD8 were CD45RO-negative and were positively selected for CCR7, with terminally differentiated effector memory CD45RA+ cells excluded.

The sequenced sample was naive CD8+ T cells from PBMCs. The chain is built from TRBV7-9 and TRBJ2-1; D uncertain. The sequence was collected from a man younger than 35 in good health. Some clones in this sample may be carry-over from other donors' samples. In DNA form, the CDR3 reads TGTGCCAGCAGCTTACCGCGAGGCGGCGAGCAGTTCTTC. Protein sequence: CASSLPRGGEQFF.